The entry below gives a single TCR beta chain sequence along with its context. Every sample had a minimum of 6.5 million PBMCs isolated. These data belong to a study of blood T cells in healthy people across ages. The germline V and J ends were trimmed by 7 bases and 9 bases, with 10 bases remaining between them. Per the germline V gene, CDR1 is MNHNS and CDR2 is SASEGT. The CDR3 sequence is 11 residues long. A second PCR, run for roughly 7 to 12 cycles, used a sample-barcoded 5' primer plus a J-beta primer mix. TCRdb reprocessed the 5' RACE reads via MiXCR and lists one record per CDR3 protein. The repertoire holds about 970,000 distinct CDR3 sequences, roughly 51% seen once, with roughly 23% in the top ten.

Input material: blood. The TCR comes from a woman aged 55 to 70 in good health. The chain is built from TRBV6-1 and TRBJ2-1; D is unresolved. CDR3 nucleotides: TGTGCCAGCATTCACACGCCTGAGCAGTTCTTC. Translating gives CASIHTPEQFF.